This T cell receptor beta chain appears in the sequencing data of a study of shared clonotypes between healthy human individuals. Study results and limitations: Donors were few, which limited the genetic and exposure-history diversity represented. Naive CD4 clonotypes were shared across a few donors at 4% to 5%.

Sequenced by immunoSEQ multiplex PCR; TCRdb stores in-frame clones only, minus some. The table shows around 750,000 clones, with around 67% occurring only once. The CDR3 spans 10 residues. V was cut by 5 bases and J by 11 bases, with 12 bases left in between. Germline V CDR1 and CDR2: SQVTM, ANQGSEA. Worth noting for this clone: Antigen: not known.

The origin of this receptor is a woman aged 25-40 years in good health. Sequencing was done on a sample of memory CD4+ T cells sorted from blood. Subset specified: CD45RA-negative fraction. The rearrangement links TRBV29-1 to TRBJ1-1; D is ambiguous. CDR3 in amino acids: CSVSILGAFF. The CDR3 bases are TGCAGCGTTTCTATACTGGGGGCTTTCTTT.